This T cell receptor beta chain originates from a study of T cells expressing NK-cell markers. Study details: Seven of the eight sequenced donors were classified as HCMV-seropositive, and one was classified as seronegative. Study-level points and caveats: The study did not resolve the HCMV specificity of expanded NKG2C+ T cell clones. Where several donors were concerned, these clonotypes also led the CD3+CD56-NKG2C+ fraction.

What made the TCR beta cDNA was 5'RACE template switching with UMIs. From its re-call of the 5' RACE reads, TCRdb lists each CDR3 protein once, without DNA. The sample table includes 550,000 to 600,000 distinct CDR3 sequences. The germline CDR1 and CDR2 sequences are SNHLY and FYNNEI. The CDR3 extends over 14 amino acids. Points on this clonotype: The target antigen is unknown.

The source material was blood T cells: a sorted CD56 or NKG2C T cell subset, CD4+ or CD8+ T cells, or bulk PBMC T cells (not recorded which). The chain uses TRBV2 and TRBJ2-5. This sequence was found in a man between 18 and 29 years old in good health. The CDR3 loop reads CASSQPGVRETQYF.